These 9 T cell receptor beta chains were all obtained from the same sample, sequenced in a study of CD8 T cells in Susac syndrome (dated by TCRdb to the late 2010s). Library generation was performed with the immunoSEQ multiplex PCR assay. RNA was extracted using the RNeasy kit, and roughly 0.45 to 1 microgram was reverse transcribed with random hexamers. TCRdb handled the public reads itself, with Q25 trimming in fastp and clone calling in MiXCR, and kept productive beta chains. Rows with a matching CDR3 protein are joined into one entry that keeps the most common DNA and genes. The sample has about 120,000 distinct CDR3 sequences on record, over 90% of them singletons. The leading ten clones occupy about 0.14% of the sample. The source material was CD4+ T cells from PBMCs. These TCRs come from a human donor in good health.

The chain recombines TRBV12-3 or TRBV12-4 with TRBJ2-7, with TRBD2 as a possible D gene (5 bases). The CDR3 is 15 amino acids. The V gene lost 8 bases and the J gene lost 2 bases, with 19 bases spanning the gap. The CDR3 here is CASGQAVGSTYEQYF. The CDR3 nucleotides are TGTGCCAGCGGGCAAGCGGTCGGGTCAACCTACGAGCAGTACTTC.

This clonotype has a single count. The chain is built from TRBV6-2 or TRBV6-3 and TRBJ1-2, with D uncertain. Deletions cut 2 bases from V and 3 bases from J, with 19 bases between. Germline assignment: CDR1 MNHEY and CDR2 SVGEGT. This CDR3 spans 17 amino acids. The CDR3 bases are TGTGCCAGCAGTTACGATGACGGAACATTACATTACTATGGCTACACCTTC. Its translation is CASSYDDGTLHYYGYTF.

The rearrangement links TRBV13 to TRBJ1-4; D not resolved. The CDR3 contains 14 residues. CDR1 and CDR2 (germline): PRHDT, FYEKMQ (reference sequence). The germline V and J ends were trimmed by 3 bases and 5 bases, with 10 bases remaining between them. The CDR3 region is CASSFRGPNEKLFF. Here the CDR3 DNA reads TGTGCCAGCAGCTTTAGAGGGCCAAATGAAAAACTGTTTTTT. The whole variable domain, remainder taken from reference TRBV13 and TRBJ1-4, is AAGVIQSPRHLIKEKRETATLKCYPIPRHDTVYWYQQGPGQDPQFLISFYEKMQSDKGSIPDRFSAQQFSDYHSELNMSSLELGDSALYFCASSFRGPNEKLFFGSGTQLSVL.

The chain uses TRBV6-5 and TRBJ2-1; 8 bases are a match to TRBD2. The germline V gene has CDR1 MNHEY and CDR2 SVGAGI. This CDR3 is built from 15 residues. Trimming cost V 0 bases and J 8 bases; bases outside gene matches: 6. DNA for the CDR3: TGTGCCAGCAGTTACTCGACGGGGGGGCCCCATGAGCAGTTCTTC. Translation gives CASSYSTGGPHEQFF.

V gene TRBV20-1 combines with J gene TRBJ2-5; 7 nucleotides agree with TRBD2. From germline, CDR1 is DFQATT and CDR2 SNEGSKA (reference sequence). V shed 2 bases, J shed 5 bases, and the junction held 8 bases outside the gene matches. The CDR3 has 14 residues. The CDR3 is CSARLAGARETQYF. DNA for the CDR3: TGCAGTGCTAGACTGGCGGGAGCCCGGGAGACCCAGTACTTC.

The CDR3 is CASSFGRGNTEAFF. The CDR3 region has the DNA TGCGCCAGCAGCTTTGGACGGGGGAACACTGAAGCTTTCTTT. V gene TRBV5-1 combines with J gene TRBJ1-1; D gene unclear. Deletions cut 2 bases from V and 1 base from J, with 9 bases between. The CDR3 has 14 amino acids. The germline V gene has CDR1 SGHRS and CDR2 YFSETQ.

CDR3 loop: CATQLSPGANVLTF. In DNA, the CDR3 is TGTGCCACACAACTCTCGCCGGGGGCCAACGTCCTGACTTTC. The chain uses TRBV6-5 and TRBJ2-6; D is unresolved. This CDR3 spans 14 amino acids. Germline V gene lookup returns CDR1 MNHEY and CDR2 SVGAGI. Trimming stripped 10 bases from V and 4 bases from J, with 14 bases between.

The CDR3 spells CASSPSPSLDTQYF. The CDR3 DNA follows: TGTGCCAGCAGCCCCAGCCCTTCTCTTGATACGCAGTATTTT. V usage is TRBV7-3 and J usage is TRBJ2-3; D gene unclear. Germline V gene lookup returns CDR1 SGHTA and CDR2 FQGTGA. The V gene lost 5 bases and the J gene lost 6 bases, with 15 bases spanning the gap. The CDR3 is made up of 14 amino acids. The full variable domain, in which reference TRBV7-3 and TRBJ2-3 provide the parts outside the CDR3, is GAGVSQTPSNKVTEKGKYVELRCDPISGHTALYWYRQSLGQGPEFLIYFQGTGAADDSGLPNDRFFAVRPEGSVSTLKIQRTERGDSAVYLCASSPSPSLDTQYFGPGTRLTVL.

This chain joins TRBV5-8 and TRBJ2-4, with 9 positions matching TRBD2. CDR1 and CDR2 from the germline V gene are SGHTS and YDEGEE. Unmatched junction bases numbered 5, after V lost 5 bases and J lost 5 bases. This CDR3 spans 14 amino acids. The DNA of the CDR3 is TGTGCCAGCAGGGATCAGCGGGGGGAAAACATTCAGTACTTC. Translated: CASRDQRGENIQYF.